The entry below describes one T cell receptor (beta chain). Sequenced by immunoSEQ multiplex PCR; TCRdb stores in-frame clones only, minus some. This table holds 74,000 or so clones, 95% to 97% found once. The record originates from a study of technical replicates of blood from several donors. Germline CDR1 reads SEHNR; CDR2 reads FQNEAQ (reference sequence). Trimming stripped 5 bases from V and 8 bases from J, with 7 bases between. The CDR3 spans 11 residues. The gene calls are TRBV7-9 and TRBJ1-3; D is ambiguous. The sample comprised T cells isolated from PBMCs. The receptor comes from a human donor in good health. CDR3 DNA sequence: TGTGCCAGCAGCGCGGCAGACACCATATATTTT. This translates into CASSAADTIYF.